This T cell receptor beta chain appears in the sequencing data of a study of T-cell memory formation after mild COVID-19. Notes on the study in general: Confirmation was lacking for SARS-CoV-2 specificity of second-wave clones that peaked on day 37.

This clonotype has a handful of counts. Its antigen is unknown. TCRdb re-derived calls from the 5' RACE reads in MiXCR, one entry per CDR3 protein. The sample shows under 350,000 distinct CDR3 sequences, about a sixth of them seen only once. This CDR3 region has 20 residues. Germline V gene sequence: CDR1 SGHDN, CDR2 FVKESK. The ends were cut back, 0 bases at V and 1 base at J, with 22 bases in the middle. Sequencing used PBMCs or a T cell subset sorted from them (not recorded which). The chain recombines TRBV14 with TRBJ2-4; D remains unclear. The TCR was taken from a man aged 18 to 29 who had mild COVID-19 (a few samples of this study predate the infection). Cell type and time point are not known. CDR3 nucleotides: TGTGCCAGCAGCCAAGATACGGGCAGAAGATTTGCTGGGGCCAAAAACATTCAGTACTTC. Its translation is CASSQDTGRRFAGAKNIQYF.